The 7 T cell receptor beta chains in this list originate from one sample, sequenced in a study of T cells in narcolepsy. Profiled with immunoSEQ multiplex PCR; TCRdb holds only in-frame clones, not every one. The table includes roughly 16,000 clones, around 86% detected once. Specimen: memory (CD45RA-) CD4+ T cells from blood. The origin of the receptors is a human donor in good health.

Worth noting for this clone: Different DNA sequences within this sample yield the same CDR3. The CDR3 region has the DNA TGTGCCAGTAGTATTCTGGGCGCAGCTCTAAATTCACCCCTCCACTTT. This translates into CASSILGAALNSPLHF. The chain uses TRBV19 and TRBJ1-6; D is unclear. The CDR3 loop spans 16 amino acids. From germline, CDR1 is LNHDA and CDR2 SQIVND (reference sequence). Trimming stripped 3 bases from V and 7 bases from J, with 16 bases between.

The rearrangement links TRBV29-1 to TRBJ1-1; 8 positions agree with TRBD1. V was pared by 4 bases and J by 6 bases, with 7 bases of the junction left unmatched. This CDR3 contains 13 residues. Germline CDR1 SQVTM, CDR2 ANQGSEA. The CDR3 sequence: CSVGITQGAEAFF. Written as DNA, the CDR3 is TGCAGCGTTGGGATTACACAGGGGGCTGAAGCTTTCTTT.

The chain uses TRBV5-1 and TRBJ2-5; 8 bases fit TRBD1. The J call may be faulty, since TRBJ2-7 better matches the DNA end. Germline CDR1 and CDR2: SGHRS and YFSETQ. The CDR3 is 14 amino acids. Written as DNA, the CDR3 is TGCGCCAGCAGCTTTCAGGGGGCTTCCTACGAGCAGTACTTC. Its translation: CASSFQGASYEQYF.

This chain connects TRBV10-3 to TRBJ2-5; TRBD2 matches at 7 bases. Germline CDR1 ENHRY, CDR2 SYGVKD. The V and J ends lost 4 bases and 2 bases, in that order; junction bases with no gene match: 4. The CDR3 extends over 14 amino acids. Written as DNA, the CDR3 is TGTGCCATCAGTGTTGGGAGGGGACAAGAGACCCAGTACTTC. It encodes CAISVGRGQETQYF.

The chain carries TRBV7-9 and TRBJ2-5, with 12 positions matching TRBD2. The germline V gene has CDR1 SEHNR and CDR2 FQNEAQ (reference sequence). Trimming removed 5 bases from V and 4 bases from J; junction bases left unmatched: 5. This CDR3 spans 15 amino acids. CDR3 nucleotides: TGTGCCAGCAGCCGTCCGGGACTAGCGGGAGAGACCCAGTACTTC. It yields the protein CASSRPGLAGETQYF. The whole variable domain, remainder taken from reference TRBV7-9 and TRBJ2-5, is DTGVSQNPRHKITKRGQNVTFRCDPISEHNRLYWYRQTLGQGPEFLTYFQNEAQLEKSRLLSDRFSAERPKGSFSTLEIQRTEQGDSAMYLCASSRPGLAGETQYFGPGTRLLVL.

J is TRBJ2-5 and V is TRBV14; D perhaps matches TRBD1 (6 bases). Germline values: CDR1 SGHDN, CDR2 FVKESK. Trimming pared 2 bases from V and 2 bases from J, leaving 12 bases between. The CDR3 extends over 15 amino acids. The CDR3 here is CASSQLLGQQETQYF. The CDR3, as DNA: TGTGCCAGCAGCCAATTACTTGGACAGCAAGAGACCCAGTACTTC.

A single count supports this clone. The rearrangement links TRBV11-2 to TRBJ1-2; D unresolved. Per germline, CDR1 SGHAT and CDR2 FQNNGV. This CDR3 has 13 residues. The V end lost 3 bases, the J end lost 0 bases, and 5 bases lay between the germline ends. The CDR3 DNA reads TGTGCCAGCAGCTTCGGGCCTAACTATGGCTACACCTTC. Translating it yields CASSFGPNYGYTF.